This T cell receptor beta chain stems from a study of cytomegalovirus exposure and HLA in healthy donors. As for the study in general: From HLA-typed donors, an early data release held some 80 million unique TCRs.

PCR used 60 Vbeta primers and 13 Jbeta primers. TCRdb keeps only in-frame clones here, not all; method: immunoSEQ multiplex PCR. The table includes fewer than 200,000 clones, almost 80% detected once. The source material was PBMCs. This sequence originates from a man aged 40-49 years in good health and CMV-seropositive.

In DNA form, the CDR3 reads TGCGCCAGCATGGCGGTTAGCTCCTACAATGAGCAGTTCTTC. Protein sequence: CASMAVSSYNEQFF. The chain uses TRBV5-1 and TRBJ2-1; D not resolved. CDR1 is SGHRS, CDR2 YFSETQ, per germline. V lost 6 bases, J lost 0 bases, and 10 bases lay in between. The CDR3 covers 14 residues.